Sequencing of this TCR beta chain was carried out in a study of neoadjuvant anti-PD-1 for oral cavity cancer. Germline V gives CDR1 KGHSH, CDR2 LQKENI. V was shortened by 0 bases and J by 0 bases, with 6 bases between the two germline ends. The CDR3 extends over 14 amino acids. The sample's time point: after neoadjuvant nivolumab, at surgical resection. Method: immunoSEQ multiplex PCR; TCRdb's copy keeps in-frame clones and lacks some. This sample carries just over 65,000 clones, more than 75% of them seen once, and the ten largest clones take approximately 3.6%. The chain couples TRBV18 to TRBJ2-7, with D perhaps matching TRBD2 (5 bases). This sequence was found in a person between 40 and 85 years old with oral cavity squamous cell carcinoma. The sample was PBMCs, taken after nivolumab (anti-PD-1) treatment. For the CDR3, the DNA is TGTGCCAGCTCACCACCCGGGAACTCCTACGAGCAGTACTTC. It codes for CASSPPGNSYEQYF.